The clone carrying this TCR beta chain was picked up a small number of times. The antigen remains unidentified. This record comes from a study of identical twins. Points from the study as a whole: Among beta out-of-frame sequences, excess sharing between twins appeared weaker. Insertion counts were lower in abundant cord blood beta clonotypes, a trend that memory repertoires did not show.

MiXCR was run by TCRdb on the 5' RACE reads, yielding one entry per CDR3 protein. Altogether about 660,000 distinct CDR3 sequences are present, less than 10% being singletons, with the ten largest covering roughly 0.9%. Germline CDR1 is MDHEN and CDR2 is SYDVKM. CDR3 size: 13 residues. Between the trimmed V and J ends, which lost 2 bases and 9 bases, there was a span of 13 bases. These data were also filed under a second study, of yellow fever vaccine responses in identical twins.

The sample taken for sequencing was PBMCs. This clonotype was sampled from a woman younger than 35 in good health. The chain combines TRBV28 with TRBJ1-1; no reliable D call. CDR3 residues: CASSLILQFKAFF. CDR3 in DNA: TGTGCCAGCAGTTTAATATTACAATTCAAAGCTTTCTTT.